The T cell receptor (beta chain) described here comes from a study of T cell responses to AZD1222 COVID-19 vaccine. Whole-study results and caveats: Vaccine-associated CD4 TCRs spanned spike, dominant at 160-218 and 743-854.

This clone was counted ten times or more. Antigen unknown. This CDR3 has 13 residues. Germline V CDR1 and CDR2: SGHDN, FVKESK. V was trimmed by 6 bases and J by 2 bases, leaving 10 bases between them. The assay was immunoSEQ multiplex PCR, and TCRdb's table has in-frame clones only and misses some. The table has 70,000 to 90,000 clones, 60% to 80% seen once. This sequence originates from an adult in good health. The rearrangement uses TRBV14 and TRBJ1-1; no definite D call. The sequenced sample was peripheral blood, obtained on day 0 of AZD1222 vaccination. CDR3 amino acids: CASSYRGNTEAFF. In DNA, the CDR3 is TGTGCCAGCAGTTACCGTGGAAACACTGAAGCTTTCTTT.